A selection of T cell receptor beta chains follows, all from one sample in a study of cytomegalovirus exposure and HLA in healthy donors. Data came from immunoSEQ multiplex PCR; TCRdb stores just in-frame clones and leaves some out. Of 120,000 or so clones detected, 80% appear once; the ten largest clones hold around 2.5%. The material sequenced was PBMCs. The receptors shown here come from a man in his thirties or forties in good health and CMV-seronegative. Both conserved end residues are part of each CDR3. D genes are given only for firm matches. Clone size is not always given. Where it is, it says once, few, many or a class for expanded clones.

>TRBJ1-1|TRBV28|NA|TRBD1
CASRTGGGDTEAFF
TGTGCCAGCAGGACAGGGGGAGGTGACACTGAAGCTTTCTTT
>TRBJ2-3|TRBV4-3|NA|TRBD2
CASSQDYLLAGAADTQYF
TGCGCCAGCAGCCAAGATTACCTACTAGCGGGAGCGGCAGATACGCAGTATTTT
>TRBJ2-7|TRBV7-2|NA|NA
CASSSPPSSYEQYF
TGTGCCAGCAGCTCACCCCCCAGCTCCTACGAGCAGTACTTC
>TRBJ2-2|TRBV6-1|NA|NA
CASPRRPNTGELFF
TGTGCCAGCCCCCGCAGGCCGAACACCGGGGAGCTGTTTTTT
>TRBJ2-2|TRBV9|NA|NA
CASTEVLSGELFF
TGTGCCAGTACCGAAGTCCTCAGCGGGGAGCTGTTTTTT
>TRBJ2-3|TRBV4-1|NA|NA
CASSPRVTDTDTQYF
TGCGCCAGCAGCCCGCGGGTGACTGACACAGATACGCAGTATTTT
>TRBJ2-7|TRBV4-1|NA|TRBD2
CASSRKSGSPPYEQYF
TGCGCCAGCAGCCGGAAAAGCGGGAGCCCTCCCTACGAGCAGTACTTC
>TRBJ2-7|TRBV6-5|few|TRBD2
CASSYSPGLTYEQYF
TGTGCCAGCAGTTACTCCCCGGGACTAACATACGAGCAGTACTTC
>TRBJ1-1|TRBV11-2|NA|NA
CASSPTVMNTEAFF
TGTGCCAGCAGCCCGACAGTTATGAACACTGAAGCTTTCTTT
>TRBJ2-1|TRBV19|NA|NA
CASSIAGSSYNEQFF
TGTGCCAGTAGTATTGCGGGGAGCTCCTACAATGAGCAGTTCTTC
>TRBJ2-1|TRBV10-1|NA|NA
CASASRSPEQFF
TGCGCCAGCGCATCCAGGTCTCCAGAGCAGTTCTTC
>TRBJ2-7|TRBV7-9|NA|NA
CASSSQGKVYEQYF
TGTGCCAGCAGCTCGCAGGGGAAAGTCTACGAGCAGTACTTC
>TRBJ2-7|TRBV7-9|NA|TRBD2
CASSDRTSGSLFRYEQYF
TGTGCCAGCAGCGATCGGACTAGCGGGAGTTTATTCCGGTACGAGCAGTACTTC
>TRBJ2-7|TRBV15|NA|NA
CATSRGNYEQYF
TGTGCCACCAGCAGAGGTAACTACGAGCAGTACTTC
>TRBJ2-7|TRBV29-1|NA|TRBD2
CSVGLAGIEQYF
TGCAGCGTTGGACTAGCGGGCATCGAGCAGTACTTC
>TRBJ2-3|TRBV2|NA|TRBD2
CASSRLAGGPDTQYF
TGTGCCAGCAGTCGTCTAGCGGGAGGGCCGGATACGCAGTATTTT
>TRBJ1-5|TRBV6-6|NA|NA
CASSLKQGVYNQPQNF
TGTGCCAGCAGCCTCAAACAGGGAGTCTACAATCAGCCCCAGAATTTT
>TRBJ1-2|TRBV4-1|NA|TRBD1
CASQEGVSDRRTGYTF
TGCGCCAGCCAAGAAGGGGTTTCGGACAGGCGAACTGGCTACACCTTC
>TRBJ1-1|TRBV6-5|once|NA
CASSRGGTEAFF
TGTGCCAGCAGCCGGGGGGGGACTGAAGCTTTCTTT
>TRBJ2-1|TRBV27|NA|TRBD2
CASSLYQAGDIYNEQFF
TGTGCCAGCAGTTTATATCAAGCGGGAGATATATACAATGAGCAGTTCTTC